Listed below are T cell receptor beta chains from one sample, sequenced in a study of T cell responses to AZD1222 COVID-19 vaccine. The method was immunoSEQ multiplex PCR; TCRdb's version includes in-frame clones alone and lacks a portion of them. The profile shows nearly 35,000 clones, more than 75% of them singletons. Here the sequenced sample was peripheral blood, taken 28 days after the second AZD1222 dose. The receptors here all came from an adult who received the AZD1222 COVID-19 vaccine. CDR3s include the opening cysteine and the closing phenylalanine or tryptophan. D genes are given only for firm matches. Not all rows give a size; the values are once, few, many and, for expanded clones, a class.

D gene: NA; J gene: TRBJ2-2; V gene: TRBV14; clone size: few; CDR3 length: 14; CDR3 protein: CASSPTGNTGELFF; CDR3 DNA: TGTGCCAGCAGCCCCACAGGGAACACCGGGGAGCTGTTTTTT
D gene: NA; J gene: TRBJ2-1; V gene: TRBV19; clone size: NA; CDR3 length: 15; CDR3 protein: CASSIRGTDYNEQFF; CDR3 DNA: TGTGCCAGTAGTATAAGGGGAACGGACTACAATGAGCAGTTCTTC
D gene: NA; J gene: TRBJ2-1; V gene: TRBV7-9; clone size: few; CDR3 length: 13; CDR3 protein: CASSLAYGTEQFF; CDR3 DNA: TGTGCCAGCAGCTTAGCGTACGGCACTGAGCAGTTCTTC
D gene: TRBD2; J gene: TRBJ2-5; V gene: TRBV11-2; clone size: NA; CDR3 length: 18; CDR3 protein: CASSNLPATSGGQETQYF; CDR3 DNA: TGTGCCAGCAGCAACCTTCCCGCTACTAGCGGGGGACAAGAGACCCAGTACTTC
D gene: TRBD1; J gene: TRBJ1-1; V gene: TRBV10-3; clone size: NA; CDR3 length: 14; CDR3 protein: CAISGRQGNTEAFF; CDR3 DNA: TGTGCCATCAGTGGACGACAGGGGAACACTGAAGCTTTCTTT
D gene: NA; J gene: TRBJ2-1; V gene: TRBV7-8; clone size: NA; CDR3 length: 16; CDR3 protein: CASSSGGDWSYNEQFF; CDR3 DNA: TGTGCCAGCAGCTCCGGTGGGGACTGGAGCTACAATGAGCAGTTCTTC
D gene: TRBD1; J gene: TRBJ2-7; V gene: TRBV5-8; clone size: NA; CDR3 length: 15; CDR3 protein: CASSFLPGQGNLQYF; CDR3 DNA: TGTGCCAGCAGCTTCCTCCCGGGACAGGGAAACTTGCAGTACTTC
D gene: TRBD1; J gene: TRBJ1-3; V gene: TRBV7-2; clone size: few; CDR3 length: 13; CDR3 protein: CASSPGQGVIVGF; CDR3 DNA: TGTGCCAGCAGCCCGGGACAGGGTGTAATCGTGGGTTTT
D gene: TRBD1; J gene: TRBJ1-4; V gene: TRBV7-2; clone size: NA; CDR3 length: 15; CDR3 protein: CASSENRGLNEKLFF; CDR3 DNA: TGTGCCAGCAGCGAAAACAGGGGGTTGAATGAAAAACTGTTTTTT
D gene: NA; J gene: TRBJ1-4; V gene: TRBV9; clone size: NA; CDR3 length: 15; CDR3 protein: CASTRGVDSNEKLFF; CDR3 DNA: TGTGCCAGCACCAGAGGAGTGGACTCTAATGAAAAACTGTTTTTT
D gene: NA; J gene: TRBJ2-5; V gene: TRBV30; clone size: NA; CDR3 length: 11; CDR3 protein: CAWSPGETQYF; CDR3 DNA: TGTGCCTGGAGTCCGGGAGAGACCCAGTACTTC
D gene: TRBD1; J gene: TRBJ2-7; V gene: TRBV6-5; clone size: NA; CDR3 length: 13; CDR3 protein: CAGGDRGAYEQYF; CDR3 DNA: TGTGCCGGAGGGGACAGGGGAGCCTACGAGCAGTACTTC
D gene: TRBD2; J gene: TRBJ2-3; V gene: TRBV10-3; clone size: few; CDR3 length: 17; CDR3 protein: CATGKGRSGGATDTQYF; CDR3 DNA: TGTGCCACGGGAAAGGGGAGGAGCGGGGGGGCCACAGATACGCAGTATTTT
D gene: NA; J gene: TRBJ1-5; V gene: TRBV7-6; clone size: NA; CDR3 length: 13; CDR3 protein: CASSFGPSWPQHF; CDR3 DNA: TGTGCCAGCAGCTTTGGACCTAGCTGGCCCCAGCATTTT
D gene: NA; J gene: TRBJ1-2; V gene: TRBV5-4; clone size: few; CDR3 length: 12; CDR3 protein: CASSLDSYGYTF; CDR3 DNA: TGTGCCAGCAGCTTGGATTCCTATGGCTACACCTTC
D gene: TRBD2; J gene: TRBJ2-1; V gene: TRBV18; clone size: once; CDR3 length: 14; CDR3 protein: CASSPPGLAGVQFF; CDR3 DNA: TGTGCCAGCTCACCGCCGGGACTAGCGGGAGTACAGTTCTTC
D gene: NA; J gene: TRBJ1-3; V gene: TRBV5-1; clone size: NA; CDR3 length: 14; CDR3 protein: CASSAGSSGNTIYF; CDR3 DNA: TGCGCCAGCAGCGCGGGGAGCTCTGGAAACACCATATATTTT